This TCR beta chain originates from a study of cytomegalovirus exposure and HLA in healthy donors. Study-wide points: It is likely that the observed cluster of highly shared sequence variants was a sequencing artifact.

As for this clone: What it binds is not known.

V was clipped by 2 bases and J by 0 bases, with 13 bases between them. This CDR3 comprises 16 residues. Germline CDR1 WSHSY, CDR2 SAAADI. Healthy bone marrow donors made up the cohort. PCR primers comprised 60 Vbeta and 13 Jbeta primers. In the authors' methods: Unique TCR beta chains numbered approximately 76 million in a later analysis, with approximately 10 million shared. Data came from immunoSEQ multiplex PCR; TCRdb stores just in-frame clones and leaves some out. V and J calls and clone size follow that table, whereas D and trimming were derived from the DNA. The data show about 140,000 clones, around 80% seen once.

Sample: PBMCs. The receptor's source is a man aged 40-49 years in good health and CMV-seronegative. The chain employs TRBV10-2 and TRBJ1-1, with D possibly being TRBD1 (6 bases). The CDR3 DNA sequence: TGCGCCAGCAGTGAGGATTACAGGGTTATGAACACTGAAGCTTTCTTT. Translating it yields CASSEDYRVMNTEAFF.